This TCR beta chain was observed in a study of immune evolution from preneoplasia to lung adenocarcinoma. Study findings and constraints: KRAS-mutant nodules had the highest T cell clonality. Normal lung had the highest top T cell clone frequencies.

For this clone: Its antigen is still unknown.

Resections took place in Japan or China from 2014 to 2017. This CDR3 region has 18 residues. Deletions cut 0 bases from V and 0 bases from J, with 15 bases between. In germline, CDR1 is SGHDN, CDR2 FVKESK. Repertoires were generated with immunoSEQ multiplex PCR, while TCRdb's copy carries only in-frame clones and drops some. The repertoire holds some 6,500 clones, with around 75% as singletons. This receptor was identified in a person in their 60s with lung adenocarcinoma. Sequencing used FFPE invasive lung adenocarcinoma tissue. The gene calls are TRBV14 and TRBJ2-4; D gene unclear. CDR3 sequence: CASSQEAHRDLAKNIQYF. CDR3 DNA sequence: TGTGCCAGCAGCCAAGAAGCCCACAGAGACTTAGCCAAAAACATTCAGTACTTC.